This T cell receptor (beta chain) was sequenced in a study of human T cells and chemical hapten exposure. CDR1 is SQVTM and CDR2 is ANQGSEA in the germline V gene. The CDR3 totals 10 residues. Trimming pared 7 bases from V and 5 bases from J, leaving 7 bases between. As to time point: patch test 2, 6 weeks after DPC sensitization. Treatment in this sample: therapeutic diphenylcyclopropenone sensitization with weekly scalp DPC. From whole blood left unfractionated, total RNA was extracted. Individual cDNA molecules (in the library) carried attached unique molecular identifiers. MiXCR, run by TCRdb on the RACE reads, gives a single entry per CDR3 protein. The sample holds about 350,000 distinct CDR3 sequences, more than 5% seen once.

This receptor was obtained from a woman between 18 and 29 years old with alopecia areata. Some clones in this sample may be carry-over from other donors' samples. This chain uses TRBV29-1 with TRBJ2-3; D remains unclear. The sequenced sample was whole blood, obtained in connection with sensitization to the hapten diphenylcyclopropenone (DPC). In nucleotides, the CDR3 is TGCAGCGGGCTGGGAGATACGCAGTATTTT. As protein: CSGLGDTQYF.